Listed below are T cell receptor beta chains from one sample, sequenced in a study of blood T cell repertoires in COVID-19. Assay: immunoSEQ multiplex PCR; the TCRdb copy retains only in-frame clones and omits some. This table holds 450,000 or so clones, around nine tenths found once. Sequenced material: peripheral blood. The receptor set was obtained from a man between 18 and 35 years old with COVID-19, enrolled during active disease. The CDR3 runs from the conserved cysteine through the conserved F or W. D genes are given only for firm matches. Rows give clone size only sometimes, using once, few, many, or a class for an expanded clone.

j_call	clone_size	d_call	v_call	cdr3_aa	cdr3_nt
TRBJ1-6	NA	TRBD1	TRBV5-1	CASSPWTGDNSPLHF	TGCGCCAGCAGCCCCTGGACAGGGGATAATTCACCCCTCCACTTT
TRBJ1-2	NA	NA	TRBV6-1	CASSEAFGGSRGYTF	TGTGCCAGCAGTGAAGCGTTCGGCGGGTCTCGGGGCTACACCTTC
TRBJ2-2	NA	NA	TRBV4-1	CASSQEASNTGELFF	TGCGCCAGCAGCCAAGAAGCGTCGAACACCGGGGAGCTGTTTTTT
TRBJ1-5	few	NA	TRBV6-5	CASSRTWRSLQPQHF	TGTGCCAGCAGTCGTACGTGGAGGAGTTTGCAGCCCCAGCATTTT
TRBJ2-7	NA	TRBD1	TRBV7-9	CASSPGTAKSSYEQYF	TGTGCCAGCAGCCCCGGGACAGCGAAAAGCTCCTACGAGCAGTACTTC
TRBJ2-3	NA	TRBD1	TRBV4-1	CASSQGVGTGNTQYF	TGCGCCAGCAGCCAAGGAGTTGGGACAGGGAATACGCAGTATTTT
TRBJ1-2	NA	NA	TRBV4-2	CASSQEGQGPYGYTF	TGTGCCAGCAGCCAAGAGGGTCAGGGTCCCTATGGCTACACCTTC
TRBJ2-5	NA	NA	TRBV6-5	CASRITWTQETQYF	TGTGCCAGCAGAATTACGTGGACTCAAGAGACCCAGTACTTC
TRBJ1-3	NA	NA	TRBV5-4	CASSLDGRGNTIYF	TGTGCCAGCAGCTTGGACGGTAGAGGAAACACCATATATTTT
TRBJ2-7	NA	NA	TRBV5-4	CASSLGLIYEQYF	TGTGCCAGCAGCTTGGGTCTTATCTACGAGCAGTACTTC
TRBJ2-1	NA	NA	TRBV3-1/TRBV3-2	CASSQQGGGDEQFF	TGTGCCAGCAGCCAACAGGGAGGTGGGGATGAGCAGTTCTTC
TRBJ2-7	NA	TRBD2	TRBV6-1	CASSENGEGPYEQYF	TGTGCCAGCAGTGAAAACGGGGAGGGGCCGTACGAGCAGTACTTC
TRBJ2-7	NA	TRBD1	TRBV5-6	CASSRGQGASYEQYF	TGTGCCAGCAGCCGGGGTCAGGGGGCCTCCTACGAGCAGTACTTC
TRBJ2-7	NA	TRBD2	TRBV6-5	CASSSGLGSYEQYF	TGTGCCAGCAGTTCGGGACTAGGCTCCTACGAGCAGTACTTC
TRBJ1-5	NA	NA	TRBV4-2	CASSQEWRGNQPQHF	TGTGCCAGCAGCCAAGAATGGCGAGGAAATCAGCCCCAGCATTTT
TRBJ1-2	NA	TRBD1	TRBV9	CASRERTGDGYTF	TGTGCCAGCAGAGAAAGGACAGGGGATGGCTACACCTTC
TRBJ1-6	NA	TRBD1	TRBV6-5	CASSLDRDNSPLHF	TGTGCCAGCAGCCTTGACAGGGACAATTCACCCCTCCACTTT
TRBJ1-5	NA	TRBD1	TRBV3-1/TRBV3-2	CASSQDLGDRDKVYSNQPQHF	TGTGCCAGCAGCCAAGATTTAGGAGACAGGGATAAAGTGTATAGCAATCAGCCCCAGCATTTT
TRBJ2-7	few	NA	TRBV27	CASSSGKGYEQYF	TGTGCCAGCAGTTCCGGGAAGGGATACGAGCAGTACTTC
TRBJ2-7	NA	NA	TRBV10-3	CAIKKRDSYEQYF	TGTGCCATCAAGAAGCGAGACTCCTACGAGCAGTACTTC
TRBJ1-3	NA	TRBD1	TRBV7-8	CASSTQGYSGNTIYF	TGTGCCAGCAGCACACAGGGGTATTCTGGAAACACCATATATTTT
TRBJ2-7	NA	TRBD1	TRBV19	CASSEPGQTYEQYF	TGTGCCAGTAGTGAGCCGGGACAGACCTACGAGCAGTACTTC
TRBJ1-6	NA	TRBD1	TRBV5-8	CASSDRGQLFGNSPLHF	TGTGCCAGCAGCGACAGGGGGCAATTGTTTGGTAATTCACCCCTCCACTTT
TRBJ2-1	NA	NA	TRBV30	CAWTEGTHNEQFF	TGTGCCTGGACCGAAGGGACACACAATGAGCAGTTCTTC
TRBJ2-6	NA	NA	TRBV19	CASRRWQNSGANVLTF	TGTGCCAGTAGGCGGTGGCAAAACTCTGGGGCCAACGTCCTGACTTTC
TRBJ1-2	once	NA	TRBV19	CASSTRGEPHYGYTF	TGTGCCAGTAGTACACGCGGCGAGCCACACTATGGCTACACCTTC
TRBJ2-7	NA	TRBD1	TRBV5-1	CASSSPHRGEQYF	TGCGCCAGCAGCTCGCCGCACAGGGGCGAGCAGTACTTC
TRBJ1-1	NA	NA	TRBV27	CASSSSSTGLTEAFF	TGTGCCAGCAGTTCGTCCTCAACAGGGCTCACTGAAGCTTTCTTT
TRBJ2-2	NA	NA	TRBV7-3	CASSAEVGAVGTGELFF	TGTGCCAGCAGCGCAGAGGTGGGGGCTGTGGGCACCGGGGAGCTGTTTTTT
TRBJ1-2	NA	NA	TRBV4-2	CASSPTSPAGEASYGYTF	TGTGCCAGCAGCCCCACGTCCCCGGCCGGTGAGGCCAGCTATGGCTACACCTTC
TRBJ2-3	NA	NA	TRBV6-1	CASSEIIVGEGTDTQYF	TGTGCCAGCAGTGAAATCATCGTGGGAGAAGGGACAGATACGCAGTATTTT
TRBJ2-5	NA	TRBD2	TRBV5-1	CASSLGLAGTVQETQYF	TGCGCCAGCAGCTTGGGACTAGCGGGGACCGTTCAAGAGACCCAGTACTTC
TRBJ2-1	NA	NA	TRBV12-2	CASRLSSGRAGYNEQFF	TGTGCAAGTCGCTTATCTAGCGGGAGAGCGGGGTACAATGAGCAGTTCTTC
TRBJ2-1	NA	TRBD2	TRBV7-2	CASSTTGGAHEQFF	TGTGCCAGCAGCACTACCGGGGGGGCGCATGAGCAGTTCTTC
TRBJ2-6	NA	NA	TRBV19	CASSIVAFSGANVLTF	TGTGCCAGTAGTATAGTAGCGTTTTCTGGGGCCAACGTCCTGACTTTC
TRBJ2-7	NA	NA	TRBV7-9	CASSPTYYEQYF	TGTGCCAGCAGCCCCACCTACTACGAGCAGTACTTC
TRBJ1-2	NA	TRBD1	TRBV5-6	CASRKRGGEGYTF	TGTGCCAGCAGAAAGAGAGGGGGCGAGGGCTACACCTTC
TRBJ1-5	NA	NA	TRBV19	CASNPLKGGIQPQHF	TGTGCCAGTAATCCCCTCAAAGGGGGAATTCAGCCCCAGCATTTT
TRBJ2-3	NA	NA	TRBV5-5	CASSRGRVASTDTQYF	TGTGCCAGCAGTCGCGGGCGAGTCGCTAGCACAGATACGCAGTATTTT
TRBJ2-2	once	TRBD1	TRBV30	CAWRDRGKSTGELFF	TGTGCCTGGCGGGACAGGGGTAAATCCACCGGGGAGCTGTTTTTT
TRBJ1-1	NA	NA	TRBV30	CAWGGGGNTEAFF	TGTGCCTGGGGTGGAGGCGGGAACACTGAAGCTTTCTTT
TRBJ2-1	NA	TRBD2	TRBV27	CASSFGAGSSYNEQFF	TGTGCCAGCAGTTTCGGAGCGGGGAGCTCCTACAATGAGCAGTTCTTC
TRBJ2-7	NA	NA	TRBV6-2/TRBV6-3	CASSYRGGSSYEQYF	TGTGCCAGCAGTTACAGGGGGGGGAGCTCCTACGAGCAGTACTTC
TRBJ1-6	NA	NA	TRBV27	CASSPSRGAYNSPLHF	TGTGCCAGCAGTCCCTCTCGAGGAGCATATAATTCACCCCTCCACTTT
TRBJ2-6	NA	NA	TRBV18	CASSPLGDSGANVLTF	TGTGCCAGCTCACCATTAGGGGACTCTGGGGCCAACGTCCTGACTTTC
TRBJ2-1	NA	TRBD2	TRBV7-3	CASSSDRLAATNNEQFF	TGTGCCAGCAGCTCCGACAGACTAGCGGCTACAAATAATGAGCAGTTCTTC
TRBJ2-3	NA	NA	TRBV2	CASKLRGVSDTQYF	TGTGCCAGCAAGCTCAGGGGAGTTTCAGATACGCAGTATTTT
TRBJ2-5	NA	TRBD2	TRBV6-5	CASRGLAGAEETQYF	TGTGCCAGCAGGGGACTAGCGGGAGCTGAGGAGACCCAGTACTTC
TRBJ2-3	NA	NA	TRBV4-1	CASSQRVGQTDTQYF	TGCGCCAGCAGCCAAAGAGTGGGGCAGACAGATACGCAGTATTTT
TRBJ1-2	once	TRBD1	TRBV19	CASSRGDRPYGYTF	TGTGCCAGTTCGAGGGGGGACAGACCTTATGGCTACACCTTC
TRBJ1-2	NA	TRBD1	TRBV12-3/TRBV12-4	CASSPTGAGYTF	TGTGCCAGCAGTCCTACAGGGGCTGGCTACACCTTC
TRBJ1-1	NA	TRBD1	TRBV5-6	CASSFGQGNTEAFF	TGTGCCAGCAGCTTCGGACAGGGGAACACTGAAGCTTTCTTT
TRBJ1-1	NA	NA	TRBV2	CASSEHHRVNTEAFF	TGTGCCAGCAGTGAACATCACAGGGTGAACACTGAAGCTTTCTTT
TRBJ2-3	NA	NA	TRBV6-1	CASSEALTSLTDTQYF	TGTGCCAGCAGTGAAGCGCTGACTAGTCTCACAGATACGCAGTATTTT